This TCR beta chain was retrieved from a study of blood T cell repertoires in COVID-19. About the research overall: Collection of acute and convalescent COVID-19 samples took place in the United States, Italy and Spain.

Methods used by the authors: Reference gene primers were amplified, and this amplification served to estimate nucleated cell counts. Generated by immunoSEQ multiplex PCR, the TCRdb table keeps only in-frame clones and is missing some. The V and J calls and clone size are taken from that table; D and trimming were inferred from the DNA. Here the sample spans about 80,000 clones, about four fifths being singletons. This CDR3 contains 13 residues. Germline lookup yields CDR1 LNHDA and CDR2 SQIVND (reference sequence). V was clipped by 5 bases and J by 10 bases, with 14 bases between them. Sequencing used peripheral blood. The receptor was isolated from a woman in her 70s with acute or convalescent COVID-19. J is TRBJ1-4 and V is TRBV19; D not resolved. Written as DNA, the CDR3 is TGTGCCAGTAGTGAGAGTGCGGGCGGAAAACTGTTTTTT. Protein product: CASSESAGGKLFF.